One and the same sample provided the 16 T cell receptor beta chains below, sequenced in a study of cytomegalovirus exposure and HLA in healthy donors (dated by TCRdb to 2016 to 2017). Libraries were built with the immunoSEQ multiplex PCR assay. TCRdb re-hosts the immuneACCESS table, in-frame sequences only. Its copies lack some clones; in the studies checked, an unresolved V gene accounts for under half of them, and the cause for the rest is not known. This sample gives 200,000 or so clones in total; about nine tenths of them show up just once. The ten largest clones add up to 2% to 2.5% of the sample. Specimen: PBMCs. The receptor source for this set is a woman aged 18-29 years in good health and CMV-seropositive.

This chain joins TRBV4-1 and TRBJ1-2; 8 bases line up with TRBD1. The length of the CDR3 is 14 residues. Germline-derived CDR1 and CDR2 are MGHRA and YSYEKL. The trim removed 4 bases at V and 5 bases at J, leaving 6 bases unmatched. CDR3 region: CASSPATGDYGYTF. CDR3 DNA: TGCGCCAGCAGCCCCGCGACAGGGGATTATGGCTACACCTTC.

The chain is built from TRBV2 and TRBJ2-5; a possible D gene is TRBD1 (6 bases). V was clipped by 4 bases and J by 4 bases, with 13 bases between them. The germline gives CDR1 SNHLY, CDR2 FYNNEI. The CDR3 covers 14 residues. The CDR3 reads CASSVGDISETQYF. The DNA for the CDR3 is TGTGCCAGCAGTGTAGGGGACATATCAGAGACCCAGTACTTC.

The chain employs TRBV7-8 and TRBJ2-7, with D possibly TRBD1 on 6 matching bases. The germline V gene encodes CDR1 SGHVS and CDR2 FQNEAQ. Trimming took off 5 bases at V and 0 bases at J, with 11 bases between the two ends. The CDR3 contains 14 residues. The CDR3 sequence: CASSLQGSSYEQYF. Here the CDR3 DNA reads TGTGCCAGCAGCCTCCAGGGGAGCTCCTACGAGCAGTACTTC.

The chain combines TRBV30 with TRBJ1-2; 7 nucleotides match TRBD1. This CDR3 has 12 amino acids. Trimming removed 0 bases from V and 7 bases from J; junction bases left unmatched: 2. Germline V CDR1 and CDR2: GTSNPN, SVGIG (reference sequence). CDR3 protein: CAWSVRTGGYTF. For the CDR3, the DNA is TGTGCCTGGAGTGTTAGGACAGGTGGCTACACCTTC.

The chain recombines TRBV14 with TRBJ2-7, with D possibly TRBD1 on 6 matching bases. V was cut by 4 bases and J by 4 bases, with 17 bases left in between. Germline V lookup: CDR1 SGHDN, CDR2 FVKESK. The CDR3 totals 15 residues. Here the CDR3 DNA reads TGTGCCAGCAGCCCCGGGGCAGGGGTTGGATACGAGCAGTACTTC. Amino acids: CASSPGAGVGYEQYF. The whole variable domain, filled in from reference TRBV14 and TRBJ2-7, reads EAGVTQFPSHSVIEKGQTVTLRCDPISGHDNLYWYRRVMGKEIKFLLHFVKESKQDESGMPNNRFLAERTGGTYSTLKVQPAELEDSGVYFCASSPGAGVGYEQYFGPGTRLTVT.

The V call is TRBV7-8, the J call TRBJ2-3; D is ambiguous. This CDR3 region has 13 residues. Germline CDR1 and CDR2: SGHVS and FQNEAQ. Trimming took 5 bases from V and 3 from J, leaving 9 bases between them. For the CDR3, the DNA is TGTGCCAGCAGCCCCCGTAGAACAGATACGCAGTATTTT. Residues: CASSPRRTDTQYF.

The CDR3 coding sequence is TGTGCCAGCAGGAGGGAGAGCGGCTACACCTTC. This translates into CASRRESGYTF. The chain employs TRBV6-5 and TRBJ1-2; no reliable D call. V gave up 6 bases and J gave up 8 bases, with 10 bases separating them. The length of the CDR3 is 11 residues. CDR1 and CDR2 (germline): MNHEY, SVGAGI.

The chain is built from TRBV10-1 and TRBJ1-2; D is ambiguous. Germline V CDR1 and CDR2: WNHNN, SYGVQD (reference sequence). The CDR3 runs 13 residues. V was clipped by 0 bases and J by 3 bases, with 5 bases between them. CDR3 protein: CASSESRYYGYTF. The CDR3 DNA is TGCGCCAGCAGTGAGTCGAGGTACTATGGCTACACCTTC.

The chain carries TRBV15 and TRBJ1-5, with 7 positions matching TRBD1. The CDR3 runs 15 residues. J was trimmed by 6 bases and V by 3 bases; bases with no gene match: 8. Germline values: CDR1 LNHNV, CDR2 YYDKDF (reference sequence). Here the CDR3 reads CATSRDTGESQPQHF. DNA of the CDR3: TGTGCCACCAGCAGGGACACAGGGGAAAGTCAGCCCCAGCATTTT.

This chain connects TRBV4-1 to TRBJ2-1; 9 positions match TRBD1. V was clipped by 4 bases and J by 8 bases; unmatched bases: 12. The CDR3 is made up of 16 amino acids. The V gene's germline CDR1 is MGHRA and CDR2 YSYEKL. The CDR3 region has the DNA TGCGCCAGCAGCCGCTTGGGACAGGGTCTTATGGATGAGCAGTTCTTC. Protein: CASSRLGQGLMDEQFF.

DNA for the CDR3: TGTGCCAGCAGTATCAGGGTGGGCAATCAGCCCCAGCATTTT. It codes for CASSIRVGNQPQHF. The chain couples TRBV5-8 to TRBJ1-5; D possibly corresponds to TRBD1 (5 bases). The V end lost 5 bases, the J end lost 2 bases, and 11 bases lay between the germline ends. Germline CDR1 SGHTS, CDR2 YDEGEE. This CDR3 is 14 amino acids long. Looking up the rest from reference TRBV5-8 and TRBJ1-5 gives the full variable domain: EAGVTQSPTHLIKTRGQQATLRCSPISGHTSVYWYQQALGLGLQFLLWYDEGEERNRGNFPPRFSGRQFPNYSSELNVNALELEDSALYLCASSIRVGNQPQHFGDGTRLSIL.

This clone was counted a single time. This chain connects TRBV11-1 to TRBJ2-2, with 7 nucleotides matching TRBD1. The J segment lost 6 bases and the V segment lost 6 bases, leaving 7 bases of the junction unmatched. There are 14 residues in the CDR3. Germline V CDR1 and CDR2: SGHAT, FQDESV (reference sequence). CDR3 DNA: TGTGCCAGCAGACTGAAGACAGGGCCCGGGGAGCTGTTTTTT. This codes for CASRLKTGPGELFF.

The rearrangement joins TRBV7-2 to TRBJ2-7, with 7 positions matching TRBD2. J was trimmed by 0 bases and V by 4 bases; bases with no gene match: 3. This CDR3 comprises 14 residues. CDR1 and CDR2 (germline): SGHTA, FQGNSA. The CDR3 sequence is CASSWGGFSYEQYF. In DNA, the CDR3 is TGTGCCAGCAGCTGGGGAGGGTTCTCCTACGAGCAGTACTTC. The full variable domain, rest sourced from reference TRBV7-2 and TRBJ2-7, is GAGVSQSPSNKVTEKGKDVELRCDPISGHTALYWYRQSLGQGLEFLIYFQGNSAPDKSGLPSDRFSAERTGGSVSTLTIQRTQQEDSAVYLCASSWGGFSYEQYFGPGTRLTVT.

The chain has TRBV19 and TRBJ2-7, with TRBD1 as a possible D gene (5 bases). Germline CDR1 LNHDA, CDR2 SQIVND (reference sequence). The V and J ends lost 4 bases and 2 bases respectively, with 12 bases between them. The CDR3 consists of 14 residues. The CDR3 region has the DNA TGTGCCAGTAGTACTAGGGGAACCCCCTACGAGCAGTACTTC. Amino acid sequence: CASSTRGTPYEQYF.

This chain uses TRBV6-6 with TRBJ2-1, with 8 bases lining up with TRBD2. CDR1 is MNHNY, CDR2 SVGAGI, per germline (reference sequence). V shed 2 bases and J 9 bases; nucleotides not matched to a gene: 6. The CDR3 covers 14 residues. The CDR3 DNA follows: TGTGCCAGCAGTTACCGGGGGGGATACGGTGAGCAGTTCTTC. This encodes CASSYRGGYGEQFF.

The rearrangement links TRBV7-8 to TRBJ1-5; D call uncertain. V was cut by 5 bases and J by 0 bases, with 14 bases left in between. Germline CDR1 reads SGHVS; CDR2 reads FQNEAQ. The CDR3 is 16 residues long. CDR3 loop: CASSPLAGYSNQPQHF. For the CDR3, the DNA is TGTGCCAGCAGCCCGTTGGCGGGGTATAGCAATCAGCCCCAGCATTTT.